The entry that follows covers one T cell receptor beta chain sequence. Its antigen is unidentified. The data derive from a study of CD8 T cells in ankylosing spondylitis. The CDR3 has 12 residues. With 2 bases removed from V and 4 bases from J, the gap between germline ends came to 6 bases. The germline V gene has CDR1 SGHNT and CDR2 YYREEE (reference sequence). Study conclusions and caveats: Within ankylosing spondylitis blood, a TCR beta motif made up of seven to nine highly homologous variants appeared to be characteristic.

TCRdb analysed the 5' RACE reads with MiXCR anew, one entry per CDR3 protein. This table has about 220,000 distinct CDR3 sequences, roughly 6.6% appearing once. The receptor comes from a male donor with ankylosing spondylitis. The rearrangement links TRBV5-4 to TRBJ1-2; D is undetermined. Sequencing was carried out using blood, either unsorted or a sorted T cell fraction (not recorded which). Written as DNA, the CDR3 is TGTGCCAGCAGCTTAGAGGGCTATGGCTACACCTTC. Amino acids: CASSLEGYGYTF.